The 14 T cell receptor beta chains below were found in one sample sequenced in a study of beta chain features in type 1 diabetes. TCRB transcripts that were expressed got sequenced, as all of the isolated RNA had been reverse transcribed. Profiling relied on immunoSEQ multiplex PCR, and the TCRdb table lists in-frame clones only, not all of them. Here the sample spans 500,000 to 700,000 clones, 15% to 17% being singletons. Specimen: naive CD4+ T cells from blood. Source of these receptors: a man younger than 35 in good health.

The CDR3 loop is CASSLTRDQPQHF. As DNA, the CDR3 is TGTGCCAGCAGCTTGACCCGGGATCAGCCCCAGCATTTT. The chain uses TRBV11-1 and TRBJ1-5; D remains ambiguous. The germline V and J ends were trimmed by 3 bases and 5 bases, with 8 bases remaining between them. Germline CDR1 is SGHAT and CDR2 is FQDESV (reference sequence). The CDR3 is 13 amino acids.

This clone was picked up many times. The chain couples TRBV10-3 to TRBJ2-4, with a weak D call TRBD2 (5 bases). With 2 bases removed from V and 0 bases from J, the gap between germline ends came to 14 bases. The CDR3 is made up of 17 amino acids. The V gene's germline CDR1 is ENHRY and CDR2 SYGVKD. The CDR3 DNA is TGTGCCATCAGTGAGAACCTCGCGGGTCTAGCCAAAAACATTCAGTACTTC. Protein: CAISENLAGLAKNIQYF.

This clone has a handful of counts. The genes are TRBV5-5 and TRBJ2-5; possibly TRBD2 for D (5 bases). Germline-derived CDR1 and CDR2 are SGHKS and YYEKEE (reference sequence). The CDR3 has 15 amino acids. V lost 3 bases and J 2 bases, leaving 14 bases between the germline ends. The CDR3 DNA reads TGTGCCAGCAGCTCGTCAGGAGGCCTACAAGAGACCCAGTACTTC. Residues: CASSSSGGLQETQYF. Supplemented by reference TRBV5-5 and TRBJ2-5, the full variable domain reads DAGVTQSPTHLIKTRGQQVTLRCSPISGHKSVSWYQQVLGQGPQFIFQYYEKEERGRGNFPDRFSARQFPNYSSELNVNALLLGDSALYLCASSSSGGLQETQYFGPGTRLLVL.

The chain carries TRBV9 and TRBJ1-2; D remains unclear. Germline V gene lookup returns CDR1 SGDLS and CDR2 YYNGEE. The CDR3 is 14 amino acids. The V gene lost 0 bases and the J gene lost 0 bases, with 6 bases spanning the gap. This CDR3 is CASSVGQANYGYTF. The CDR3 nucleotides read TGTGCCAGCAGCGTAGGGCAGGCTAACTATGGCTACACCTTC. The full variable domain, in which reference TRBV9 and TRBJ1-2 provide the parts outside the CDR3, is DSGVTQTPKHLITATGQRVTLRCSPRSGDLSVYWYQQSLDQGLQFLIQYYNGEERAKGNILERFSAQQFPDLHSELNLSSLELGDSALYFCASSVGQANYGYTFGSGTRLTVV.

In this sample, this clone turned up a few times. This sequence joins TRBV5-4 and TRBJ2-5; 8 bases are shared with TRBD2. The V and J ends lost 7 bases and 5 bases, in that order; junction bases with no gene match: 10. The CDR3 is made up of 14 amino acids. Germline loops: CDR1 SGHNT, CDR2 YYREEE (reference sequence). The CDR3 is CASGSSGRLETQYF. CDR3 in DNA: TGTGCCAGCGGATCGAGCGGGAGACTCGAGACCCAGTACTTC.

This clone has a handful of counts. The J gene is TRBJ2-6, the V gene TRBV6-5; D is unresolved. V lost 5 bases to trimming and J lost 3 bases, with 11 bases between them. CDR3 size: 15 residues. Looked up from germline, CDR1 is MNHEY and CDR2 is SVGAGI. The CDR3 protein is CASSKWVSGANVLTF. The CDR3 nucleotides are TGTGCCAGCAGTAAGTGGGTCAGTGGGGCCAACGTCCTGACTTTC.

This clone was found a few times. This chain uses TRBV29-1 with TRBJ1-1; unclear D gene. The germline V gene has CDR1 SQVTM and CDR2 ANQGSEA. The length of the CDR3 is 14 residues. V was clipped by 7 bases and J by 12 bases, with 27 bases between them. The CDR3 region is CSAFSRTDLGGTFF. The CDR3 DNA reads as TGCAGCGCCTTCTCCCGGACGGACCTCGGTGGGACTTTCTTT.

The J gene is TRBJ2-1, the V gene TRBV23-1; D is unresolved. TRBV23-1 is known as an ORF, though its function is uncertain. Deletions cut 0 bases from V and 0 bases from J, with 12 bases between. The length of the CDR3 is 17 residues. In DNA form, the CDR3 reads TGCGCCAGCAGTCAATCCGGGCGGATGAGCTCCTACAATGAGCAGTTCTTC. Translated, it gives CASSQSGRMSSYNEQFF.

The rearrangement links TRBV7-2 to TRBJ2-5; D might be TRBD1 (6 bases). The CDR3 contains 14 residues. Trimming took 4 bases from V and 0 from J, leaving 9 bases between them. Germline V gives CDR1 SGHTA, CDR2 FQGNSA. The CDR3 is CASSYNRDQETQYF. The CDR3 nucleotides read TGTGCCAGCAGCTATAACAGGGACCAAGAGACCCAGTACTTC.

The chain carries TRBV18 and TRBJ2-7, with 10 nucleotides matching TRBD2. Germline V gives CDR1 KGHSH, CDR2 LQKENI. The CDR3 runs 17 residues. The ends lost 6 bases at V and 2 bases at J; junction bases unmatched: 13. The CDR3 region is CASSPGASGSHAYEQYF. CDR3 nucleotides: TGTGCCAGCTCCCCCGGGGCTAGCGGGAGCCATGCCTACGAGCAGTACTTC.

This clone was seen a few times. The V and J genes are TRBV28 and TRBJ1-5; D remains unclear. With 5 bases removed from V and 0 bases from J, the gap between germline ends came to 20 bases. This CDR3 is built from 18 residues. Germline values: CDR1 MDHEN, CDR2 SYDVKM. CDR3 sequence (DNA): TGTGCCAGCAGTCCAACCCCCGGCTGGGTACATAGCAATCAGCCCCAGCATTTT. It codes for CASSPTPGWVHSNQPQHF.

Of note for this clone: This may come from a read error, since a much larger clone is one base off. The chain combines TRBV6-1 with TRBJ1-1; D remains unclear. Trimming removed 5 bases at V and 0 bases at J, with 4 bases between. Per germline, CDR1 MNHNS and CDR2 SASEGT. There are 12 residues in the CDR3. Written as DNA, the CDR3 is TGTGCCAGCAGTTTCATGAACACTGAAGCTTTCTTT. Translation gives CASSFMNTEAFF.

This clone occurred a few times. The chain couples TRBV4-3 to TRBJ1-1, with a possible D match to TRBD1 (6 bases). The germline V gene encodes CDR1 LGHNA and CDR2 YSLEER. Trimming removed 3 bases from V and 1 base from J, with 12 bases in between. The CDR3 totals 15 residues. The CDR3 coding sequence is TGCGCCAGCAGCCACACGGACAGACGGAACACTGAAGCTTTCTTT. As protein: CASSHTDRRNTEAFF.

V and J are TRBV4-3 and TRBJ1-2; D remains ambiguous. Trimming took 0 bases from V and 2 from J, leaving 13 bases between them. The germline CDR1 and CDR2 sequences are LGHNA and YSLEER. The CDR3 has 16 residues. CDR3 amino acids: CASSQESRILNYGYTF. CDR3 DNA sequence: TGCGCCAGCAGCCAAGAATCCAGGATACTCAACTATGGCTACACCTTC.